This TCR beta chain was identified during a study of T cell clonotyping in hematopoietic cell transplantation (dated by TCRdb to the early 2020s). In terms of the full investigation: Pretransplant samples from recipients were collected after cytoreduction. The study collected 120 to 150 blood samples from about 40 consecutive transplant recipients and their related donors. Recruitment of patients was conducted between September 2015 and early 2017, and follow-up was continued until late 2020 or death. Overall study outcomes, separate from this receptor: Sample size was limited, and cells were not sorted, so CD4 and CD8 repertoire contributions could not be separated. Broader posttransplant TCR repertoire diversity was predicted by donor and pretransplant recipient Inverse Simpson Index values. Recipient repertoires showed only a small fraction of overlap with donor repertoires, and over 95% appeared de novo at the given depth. A decrease in recipient TCR diversity was observed after transplant, and a progressive increase in pathologically expanded clonotypes was seen from day 30 to day 180.

Based on the germline V gene, the CDR1 and CDR2 sequences are LGHNA and YSLEER. The CDR3, cysteine through phenylalanine, is 14 amino acids long. Only the CDR3 region is kept as DNA, spanning 42 bases read in frame from base 1. The junction carries 7 bases between V and J, which are trimmed by 0 bases and 4 bases respectively. With the immunoSEQ assay, which is a bias-controlled multiplex PCR relying on V- and J-specific primers, TCR beta CDR3 regions were amplified from genomic DNA. In a second PCR step, the CDR3 amplicons were tagged with a proprietary barcode plus Illumina adapter sequences. An Illumina MiSeq instrument was used for sequencing of the CDR3 libraries. The original methods were these. Export and quality control were handled in immunoSEQ Analyzer 3.0, while downstream analyses relied on R Bioconductor and Immunarch. Repertoire metrics were calculated using only productive rearrangements within the normalized downsampled data set. Clonotypes larger than 5 templates in the normalized cohort were defined as pathologically expanded. Repertoire diversity was measured with the Inverse Simpson Index. To capture all clonotypes, the CMV-specificity analyses were run on the non-normalized data set. TCRdb carries this immuneACCESS record with in-frame sequences only. Its versions omit some clonotypes, under half of them owing to an unresolved V gene in the studies checked, with the rest unexplained. V and J calls and clone size are copied from that table; D and trimming were computed from the DNA. The sample contains more than 750 clones, roughly 52% of them found a single time. The ten largest account for approximately 40% of the sample.

The sample's time point label is to be understood as: recipient sample about 28 days before transplant, after cytoreduction. Recipient blood was collected about 28 days before transplant and at days 30, 100 and 180 after transplant. Using Nuclei Lysis Solution, genomic DNA was extracted from unfractionated peripheral blood mononuclear cells that were either fresh or cryopreserved. This clone was counted a few times. What this receptor recognizes is not known. Base qualities were left out, and no much larger clone turns up one base away. This TCR derives from a man in his fifties or sixties with myelofibrosis. Some clones in this sample may be carry-over from other donors' samples. The receptor chain draws on TRBV4-3 and TRBJ2-1; the D gene assignment is ambiguous. The sample in question was peripheral blood mononuclear cells, obtained before stem cell transplant. The CDR3: CASSQDVGYNEQFF. The nucleotide sequence is TGCGCCAGCAGCCAAGATGTGGGATACAATGAGCAGTTCTTC.